The clone carrying this TCR beta chain was observed at least ten times. The antigen remains undetermined. The sample originates from a study of Graves' ophthalmopathy and Graves' hyperthyroidism. Study results and limitations: Ophthalmopathy progression was predicted with 70% to 71% sensitivity and about 72% specificity.

Germline V gives CDR1 DFQATT, CDR2 SNEGSKA (reference sequence). The V end was cut by 0 bases, the J end by 3 bases, with 9 bases between. The CDR3 covers 13 residues. Enrollment excluded any patients with other autoimmune diseases, uncontrolled infections, pregnancy or lactation. Reliance was placed on clinical symptoms, serum thyroxine, TRAb, thyroid ultrasound and orbital computed tomography for diagnosis. Scientists amplified the TCR beta CDR3 regions from RNA transcripts. Scientists carried out first-round RT-PCR using HTBI primers and then a second-round multiplex PCR. TCRdb used MiXCR to reprocess the multiplex PCR reads, holding one entry per CDR3 protein. The sample carries about 550,000 distinct CDR3 sequences, under 45% recorded once.

V is TRBV20-1 and J is TRBJ2-7, with no clear D. The clonotype was recovered from an adult man with Graves' hyperthyroidism. The sample was peripheral blood or thyroid tissue (not recorded which). CDR3 nucleotides: TGCAGTGCTAGAGACCCCTCCAACTACGAGCAGTACTTC. It specifies CSARDPSNYEQYF.